The clone carrying this T cell receptor beta chain was detected only a few times. Assay used: immunoSEQ multiplex PCR; TCRdb lists only in-frame clones, some missing. Here the sample spans around 140,000 clones, approximately 90% being singletons. The data belong to a study of blood T cell repertoires in COVID-19. Whole-study context: The United States, Italy and Spain provided the acute and convalescent COVID-19 samples.

CDR3 length: 15 residues. The germline gives CDR1 LGHNA, CDR2 YNFKEQ. V lost 1 base, J lost 5 bases, and 8 bases stayed unmatched. Sequencing was done on a sample of peripheral blood. The chain carries TRBV4-2 and TRBJ2-7; the match to TRBD2 covers 7 bases. The receptor was derived from a man between 65 and 85 years old with active COVID-19. CDR3 sequence reads: CASSQASGRGDEQYF. CDR3 nucleotide sequence: TGTGCCAGCAGCCAAGCATCAGGGAGGGGAGACGAGCAGTACTTC.